The 3 T cell receptor beta chains presented below share a single source sample, sequenced in a study of cytomegalovirus exposure and HLA in healthy donors. With 60 Vbeta and 13 Jbeta primers, the PCR was carried out. TCRdb's table, derived via immunoSEQ multiplex PCR, lists solely in-frame clones and lacks some. Of hundreds of thousands of clones listed, around 65% are singletons. Source material: PBMCs. All receptors come from a female donor in good health and CMV-seronegative.

The chain combines TRBV11-2 with TRBJ2-5; D is uncertain. Trimming took 6 bases from V and 3 from J, leaving 5 bases between them. The length of the CDR3 is 11 residues. The germline CDR1 and CDR2 sequences are SGHAT and FQNNGV. CDR3 amino acids: CASSIKETQYF. The CDR3, as DNA: TGTGCCAGCAGTATAAAAGAGACCCAGTACTTC.

The chain employs TRBV7-2 and TRBJ2-1; 11 positions agree with TRBD2. V gave up 9 bases and J gave up 7 bases; unmatched junction bases: 11. CDR1 and CDR2 from the germline V gene are SGHTA and FQGNSA. The CDR3 has 15 amino acids. The CDR3: CASRSTSGSGNEQFF. The CDR3 DNA sequence: TGTGCCAGTCGCTCCACTAGCGGGAGTGGTAATGAGCAGTTCTTC.

V and J are TRBV11-2 and TRBJ1-1; D is perhaps TRBD1 (6 bases). Trimming removed 2 bases from V and 0 bases from J, with 10 bases in between. The CDR3 loop spans 15 amino acids. Germline V gene sequence: CDR1 SGHAT, CDR2 FQNNGV. The CDR3 sequence: CASSLKSGVNTEAFF. The CDR3, as DNA: TGTGCCAGCAGCTTAAAGTCAGGGGTGAACACTGAAGCTTTCTTT. Complete variable domain (other parts from reference TRBV11-2 and TRBJ1-1): EAGVAQSPRYKIIEKRQSVAFWCNPISGHATLYWYQQILGQGPKLLIQFQNNGVVDDSQLPKDRFSAERLKGVDSTLKIQPAKLEDSAVYLCASSLKSGVNTEAFFGQGTRLTVV.